This T cell receptor beta chain is drawn from a study of PD-L1 blockade in urothelial cancer. Study-wide background: From 0 to 3 prior chemotherapy regimens had been given to the patients.

This sample's time point: pretreatment peripheral blood. Patients were diagnosed with urothelial carcinoma, either locally advanced or metastatic. Clones were sequenced by immunoSEQ multiplex PCR, and TCRdb holds only the in-frame ones, with some missing. The sample holds tens of thousands of clones, under 90% seen once. V was clipped by 5 bases and J by 5 bases; unmatched bases: 6. The CDR3 extends over 16 amino acids. Germline V lookup: CDR1 KGHSH, CDR2 LQKENI. The source material was PBMCs, sampled around atezolizumab (anti-PD-L1) treatment. This sequence originates from a man in his sixties with urothelial cancer. The chain uses TRBV18 and TRBJ2-1; TRBD2 agrees at 13 bases. In nucleotides, the CDR3 is TGTGCCAGCTCAGGAGGACTAGCGGGAGCCCACAATGAGCAGTTCTTC. This translates into CASSGGLAGAHNEQFF.